These 18 T cell receptor beta chains share one sample of origin, sequenced in a study of blood T cell repertoires in COVID-19. Profiled with immunoSEQ multiplex PCR; TCRdb holds only in-frame clones, not every one. Here the sample spans about 42,000 clones, 76% being singletons. The sample taken for sequencing was peripheral blood. The receptors were gathered from an elderly man with acute or convalescent COVID-19.

V is TRBV7-5 and J is TRBJ2-1; TRBD1, the D gene given by the table, was not confirmed from the DNA. TRBV7-5 is a documented pseudogene. The length of the CDR3 is 14 residues. In DNA, the CDR3 is TGTGCCAGAAGCCTAGCTGGGCCCTACAATGAGCAGTTCTTC. It encodes CARSLAGPYNEQFF.

V is TRBV5-1 and J is TRBJ2-1; perhaps TRBD2 as D (5 bases). CDR1 is SGHRS, CDR2 YFSETQ, per germline. The CDR3 has 15 amino acids. V lost 1 base and J 6 bases, leaving 14 bases between the germline ends. The CDR3 is CASSLSSGYFNEQFF. The DNA of the CDR3 is TGCGCCAGCAGCTTGTCGAGCGGCTACTTCAATGAGCAGTTCTTC.

This clone has more than one count but fewer than ten. The chain carries TRBV7-9 and TRBJ1-2; TRBD1 matches at 10 bases. The CDR3 is 15 amino acids. The germline CDR1 and CDR2 sequences are SEHNR and FQNEAQ (reference sequence). With 5 bases clipped from V and 4 bases from J, the junction kept 7 bases outside the gene matches. Here the CDR3 DNA reads TGTGCCAGCAGCCCGCTGGGACAGGGGCTCTATGGCTACACCTTC. Amino acids: CASSPLGQGLYGYTF.

The rearrangement joins TRBV3-1 (or the pseudogene TRBV3-2) to TRBJ2-5; the D gene is possibly TRBD2 (6 bases). Trimming removed 2 bases from V and 4 bases from J, with 14 bases in between. From germline, CDR1 is LGHDT and CDR2 YNNKEL (reference sequence). The CDR3 consists of 15 residues. The CDR3 nucleotides read TGTGCCAGCAGCCAATCCTCGGGAGATGGAGAGACCCAGTACTTC. Amino acid sequence: CASSQSSGDGETQYF.

Details on this clone: It is unclear where the CDR3 begins or ends on the DNA, so no DNA is shown, and the CDR3 is as TCRdb lists it. The CDR3 sequence is CSVVRARGDEQFF. The chain recombines TRBV29-1 with TRBJ2-1; the table's TRBD1 call for D was not verified on the DNA. Germline assignment: CDR1 SQVTM and CDR2 ANQGSEA. Including both end residues, the CDR3 is 13 amino acids long.

The chain is built from TRBV18 and TRBJ2-5, with 9 positions matching TRBD2. In germline, CDR1 is KGHSH, CDR2 LQKENI. CDR3 length: 17 amino acids. After removal of 2 bases from V and 2 bases from J, the junction contained 9 bases not matched to a gene. CDR3 loop: CASSPRSVAGAQETQYF. The CDR3 nucleotides read TGTGCCAGCTCACCAAGATCGGTAGCGGGGGCACAAGAGACCCAGTACTTC.

This chain links TRBV3-1 (or the pseudogene TRBV3-2) with TRBJ2-7, with 7 bases aligning to TRBD2. The J segment lost 1 base and the V segment lost 1 base, leaving 1 base of the junction unmatched. From germline, CDR1 is LGHDT and CDR2 YNNKEL (reference sequence). This CDR3 has 14 residues. CDR3 DNA: TGTGCCAGCAGCCAAGGAGCGGGGTCCTACGAGCAGTACTTC. This sequence encodes CASSQGAGSYEQYF.

The chain is built from TRBV5-4 and TRBJ2-1, with 9 bases aligning to TRBD2. Per germline, CDR1 SGHNT and CDR2 YYREEE (reference sequence). J gave up 3 bases and V 2 bases, and 6 bases lay outside the gene matches. The CDR3 covers 16 residues. CDR3 DNA: TGTGCCAGCAGCTTAGTCGTACTAGCGGGCTACAATGAGCAGTTCTTC. Translated: CASSLVVLAGYNEQFF.

Comments on this clone: Other DNA sequences of this sample code for an identical CDR3. This sequence joins TRBV19 and TRBJ1-5; D not resolved. Trimming took off 5 bases at V and 1 base at J, with 6 bases between the two ends. The CDR3 has 13 residues. CDR1 and CDR2 from the germline V gene are LNHDA and SQIVND (reference sequence). CDR3 residues: CASSYRSNQPQHF. The CDR3 DNA follows: TGTGCCAGTAGTTATAGAAGCAATCAGCCCCAGCATTTT.

The J gene is TRBJ2-5, the V gene TRBV18; the D gene is possibly TRBD2 (5 bases). Germline V gives CDR1 KGHSH, CDR2 LQKENI. This CDR3 comprises 15 residues. Trimming shortened V by 2 bases and J by 9 bases, and 19 bases separated the two germline ends. Written as DNA, the CDR3 is TGTGCCAGCTCACCATATCGGTCGGAGACCGGGGCCCAGTACTTC. This codes for CASSPYRSETGAQYF. The complete variable domain, with remaining parts taken from reference TRBV18 and TRBJ2-5, reads NAGVMQNPRHLVRRRGQEARLRCSPMKGHSHVYWYRQLPEEGLKFMVYLQKENIIDESGMPKERFSAEFPKEGPSILRIQQVVRGDSAAYFCASSPYRSETGAQYFGPGTRLLVL.

V is TRBV28 and J is TRBJ2-1, with 7 bases lining up with TRBD2. This CDR3 spans 15 amino acids. V lost 2 bases, J lost 8 bases, and 9 bases stayed unmatched. CDR1 and CDR2 (germline): MDHEN, SYDVKM. The CDR3 DNA sequence: TGTGCCAGCAGTTTAAATATGCGGGGAGGGGATGAGCAGTTCTTC. This codes for CASSLNMRGGDEQFF.

The chain carries TRBV7-2 and TRBJ2-3; 11 bases are a match to TRBD2. The V gene end was trimmed by 5 bases and the J gene end by 2 bases; junction bases not matched to a gene: 9. This CDR3 has 17 residues. Germline V lookup: CDR1 SGHTA, CDR2 FQGNSA. The CDR3 loop is CASSPRVSGGATDTQYF. In DNA, the CDR3 is TGTGCCAGCAGCCCCCGGGTTAGCGGGGGGGCCACAGATACGCAGTATTTT. The full variable domain, rest sourced from reference TRBV7-2 and TRBJ2-3, is GAGVSQSPSNKVTEKGKDVELRCDPISGHTALYWYRQSLGQGLEFLIYFQGNSAPDKSGLPSDRFSAERTGGSVSTLTIQRTQQEDSAVYLCASSPRVSGGATDTQYFGPGTRLTVL.

This rearrangement joins TRBV5-1 to TRBJ2-7; D may be TRBD1 (6 bases). Germline-derived CDR1 and CDR2 are SGHRS and YFSETQ. The CDR3 totals 14 residues. V dropped 4 bases and J dropped 4 bases, with 15 bases sitting between them. CDR3 residues: CASSNSGTWYEQYF. The CDR3 nucleotides are TGCGCCAGCAGCAACTCCGGGACATGGTACGAGCAGTACTTC.

The V and J genes are TRBV11-3 and TRBJ2-5; D might be TRBD2 (7 bases). Germline-derived CDR1 and CDR2 are SGHNT and YENEEA. V gave up 5 bases and J gave up 5 bases, with 12 bases separating them. The CDR3 totals 13 residues. Here the CDR3 reads CASSRGASETQYF. DNA for the CDR3: TGTGCCAGCAGCCGGGGGGCGTCGGAGACCCAGTACTTC.

The chain recombines TRBV4-1 with TRBJ2-5; 11 bases match TRBD2. V shed 0 bases, J shed 5 bases, and the junction held 5 bases outside the gene matches. Germline CDR1 MGHRA, CDR2 YSYEKL. The CDR3 has 16 amino acids. In DNA, the CDR3 is TGCGCCAGCAGCCAAGATATAGCGGGGGGGCCCGAGACCCAGTACTTC. Translated: CASSQDIAGGPETQYF.

On this clone itself: The germline gene is not matched at one end of the junction; a read error may be the cause. V usage is TRBV7-7 and J usage is TRBJ2-5; TRBD2 is a possible D gene (6 bases). In germline, CDR1 is SSHAT, CDR2 FNYEAQ (reference sequence). The CDR3 is 15 residues long. Written as DNA, the CDR3 is TGTGCTAGCAGCTTAGGCGGGACGGGCCAAGAGACCCAGTACTTC. This gives the protein CASSLGGTGQETQYF.

This clone was seen a handful of times. The CDR3 DNA is TGTGCCAGCTCACCCGGGGGGGCCTTTAATTTCTACAATGAGCAGTTCTTC. Its protein is CASSPGGAFNFYNEQFF. The V gene is TRBV18, the J gene TRBJ2-1, with 8 bases that match TRBD2. Germline trimming cut 3 bases from V and 3 bases from J; bases unmatched to any gene: 10. CDR3 length: 17 residues. Germline-derived CDR1 and CDR2 are KGHSH and LQKENI.

The rearrangement joins TRBV11-2 to TRBJ2-1; TRBD2 agrees at 8 bases. Germline V CDR1 and CDR2: SGHAT, FQNNGV. The CDR3 covers 15 residues. J gave up 6 bases and V 10 bases, and 14 bases lay outside the gene matches. This chain's CDR3 is CATRGPGLAGNEQFF. For the CDR3, the DNA is TGTGCCACGAGGGGCCCCGGCCTAGCGGGCAATGAGCAGTTCTTC. The full variable domain, its missing parts supplied by reference TRBV11-2 and TRBJ2-1, is EAGVAQSPRYKIIEKRQSVAFWCNPISGHATLYWYQQILGQGPKLLIQFQNNGVVDDSQLPKDRFSAERLKGVDSTLKIQPAKLEDSAVYLCATRGPGLAGNEQFFGPGTRLTVL.